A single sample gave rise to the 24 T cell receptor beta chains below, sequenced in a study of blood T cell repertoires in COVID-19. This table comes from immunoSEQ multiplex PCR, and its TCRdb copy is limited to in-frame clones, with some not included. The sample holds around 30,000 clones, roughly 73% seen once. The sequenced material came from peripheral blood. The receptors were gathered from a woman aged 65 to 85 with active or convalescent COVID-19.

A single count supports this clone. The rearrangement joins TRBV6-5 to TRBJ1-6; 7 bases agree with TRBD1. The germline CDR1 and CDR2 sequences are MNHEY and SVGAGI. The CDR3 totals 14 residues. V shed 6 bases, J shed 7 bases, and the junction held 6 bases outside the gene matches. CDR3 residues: CASRLDRDNSPLHF. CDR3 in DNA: TGTGCCAGCAGACTAGACAGGGACAATTCACCCCTCCACTTT.

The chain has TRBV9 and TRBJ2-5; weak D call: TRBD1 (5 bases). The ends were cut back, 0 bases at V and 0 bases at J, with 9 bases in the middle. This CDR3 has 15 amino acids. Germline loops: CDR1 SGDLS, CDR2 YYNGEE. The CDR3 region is CASSVERGNQETQYF. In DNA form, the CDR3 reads TGTGCCAGCAGCGTAGAAAGGGGCAACCAAGAGACCCAGTACTTC.

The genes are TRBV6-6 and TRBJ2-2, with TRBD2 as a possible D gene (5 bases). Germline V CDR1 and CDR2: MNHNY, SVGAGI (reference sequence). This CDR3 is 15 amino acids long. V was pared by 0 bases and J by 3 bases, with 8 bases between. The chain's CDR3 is CASSYSLGDTGELFF. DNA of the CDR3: TGTGCCAGCAGTTACTCGCTGGGAGACACCGGGGAGCTGTTTTTT.

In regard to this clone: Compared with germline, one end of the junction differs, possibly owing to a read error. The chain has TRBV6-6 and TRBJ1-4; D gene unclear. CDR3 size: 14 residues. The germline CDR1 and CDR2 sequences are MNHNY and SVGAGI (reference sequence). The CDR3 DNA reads TGTGCCAGCAGTCACTCGGCCGAGGATAGAAAACTGTTTTTT. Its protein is CASSHSAEDRKLFF.

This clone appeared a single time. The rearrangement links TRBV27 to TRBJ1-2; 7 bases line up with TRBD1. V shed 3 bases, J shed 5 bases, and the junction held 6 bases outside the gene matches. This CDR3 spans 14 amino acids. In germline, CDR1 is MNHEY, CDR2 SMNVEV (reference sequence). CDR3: CASSFSGQNYGYTF. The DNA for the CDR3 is TGTGCCAGCAGTTTCTCGGGACAGAATTATGGCTACACCTTC.

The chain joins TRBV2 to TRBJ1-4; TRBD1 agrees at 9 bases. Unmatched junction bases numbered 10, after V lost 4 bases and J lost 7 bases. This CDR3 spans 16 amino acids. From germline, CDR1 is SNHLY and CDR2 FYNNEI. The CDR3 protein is CASSAPHRGQGEKLFF. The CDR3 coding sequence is TGTGCCAGCAGTGCACCCCACAGGGGGCAGGGTGAAAAACTGTTTTTT.

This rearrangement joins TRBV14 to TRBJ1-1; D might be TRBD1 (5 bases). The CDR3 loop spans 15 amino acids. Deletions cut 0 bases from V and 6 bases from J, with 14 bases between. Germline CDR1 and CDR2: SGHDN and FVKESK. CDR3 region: CASSQELAGLAEAFF. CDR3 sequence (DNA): TGTGCCAGCAGCCAAGAGTTGGCAGGGCTCGCTGAAGCTTTCTTT. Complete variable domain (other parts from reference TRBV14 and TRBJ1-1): EAGVTQFPSHSVIEKGQTVTLRCDPISGHDNLYWYRRVMGKEIKFLLHFVKESKQDESGMPNNRFLAERTGGTYSTLKVQPAELEDSGVYFCASSQELAGLAEAFFGQGTRLTVV.

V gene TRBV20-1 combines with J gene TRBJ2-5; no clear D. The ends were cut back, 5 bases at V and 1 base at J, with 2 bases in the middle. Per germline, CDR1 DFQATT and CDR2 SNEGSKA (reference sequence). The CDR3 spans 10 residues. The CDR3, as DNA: TGCAGTGCTCGCCAAGAGACCCAGTACTTC. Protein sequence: CSARQETQYF.

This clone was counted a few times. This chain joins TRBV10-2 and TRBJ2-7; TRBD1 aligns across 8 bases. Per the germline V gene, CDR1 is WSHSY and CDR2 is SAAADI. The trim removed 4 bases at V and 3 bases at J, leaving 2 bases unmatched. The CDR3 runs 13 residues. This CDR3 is CASSVGTGYEQYF. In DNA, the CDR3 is TGCGCCAGCAGTGTTGGGACAGGCTACGAGCAGTACTTC.

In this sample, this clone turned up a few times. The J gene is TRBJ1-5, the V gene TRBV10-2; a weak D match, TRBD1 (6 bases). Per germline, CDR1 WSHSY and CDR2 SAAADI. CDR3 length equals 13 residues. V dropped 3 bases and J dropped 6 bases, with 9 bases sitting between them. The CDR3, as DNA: TGCGCCAGCAGTGACAGGGGATTTCAGCCCCAGCATTTT. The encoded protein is CASSDRGFQPQHF.

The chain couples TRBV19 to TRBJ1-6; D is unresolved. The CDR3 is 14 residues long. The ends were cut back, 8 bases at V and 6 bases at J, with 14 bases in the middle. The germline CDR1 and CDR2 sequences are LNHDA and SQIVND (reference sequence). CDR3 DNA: TGTGCCAGTGCCAGAAACCCCGCTAATTCACCCCTCCACTTT. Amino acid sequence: CASARNPANSPLHF.

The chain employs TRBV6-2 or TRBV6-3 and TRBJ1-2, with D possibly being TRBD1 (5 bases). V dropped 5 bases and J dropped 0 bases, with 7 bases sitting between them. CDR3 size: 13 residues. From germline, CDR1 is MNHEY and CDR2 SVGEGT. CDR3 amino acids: CASSATANYGYTF. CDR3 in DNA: TGTGCCAGCAGTGCGACAGCTAACTATGGCTACACCTTC.

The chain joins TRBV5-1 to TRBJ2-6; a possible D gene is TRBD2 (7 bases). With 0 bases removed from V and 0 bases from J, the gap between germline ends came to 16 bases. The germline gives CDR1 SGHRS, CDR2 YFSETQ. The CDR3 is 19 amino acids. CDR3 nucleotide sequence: TGCGCCAGCAGCTTGGTCCCCGCGGGGGCCCTCTCTGGGGCCAACGTCCTGACTTTC. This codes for CASSLVPAGALSGANVLTF.

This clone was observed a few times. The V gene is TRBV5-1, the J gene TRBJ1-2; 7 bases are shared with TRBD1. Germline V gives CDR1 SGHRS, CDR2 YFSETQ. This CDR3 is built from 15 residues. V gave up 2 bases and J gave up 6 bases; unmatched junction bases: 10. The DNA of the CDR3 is TGCGCCAGCAGCTTTATTCCCGACAGGGCGGATGGCTACACCTTC. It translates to CASSFIPDRADGYTF.

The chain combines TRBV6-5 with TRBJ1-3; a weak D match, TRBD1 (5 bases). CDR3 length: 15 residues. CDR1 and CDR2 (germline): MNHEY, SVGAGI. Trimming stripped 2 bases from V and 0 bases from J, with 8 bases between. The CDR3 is CASSYDSYSGNTIYF. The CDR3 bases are TGTGCCAGCAGTTACGACAGTTACTCTGGAAACACCATATATTTT.

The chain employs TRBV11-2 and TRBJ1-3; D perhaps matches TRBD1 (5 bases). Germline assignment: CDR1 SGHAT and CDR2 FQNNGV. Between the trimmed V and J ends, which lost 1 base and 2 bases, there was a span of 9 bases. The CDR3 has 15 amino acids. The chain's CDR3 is CASSLAGHPGNTIYF. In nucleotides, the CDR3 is TGTGCCAGCAGCTTAGCTGGACACCCTGGAAACACCATATATTTT.

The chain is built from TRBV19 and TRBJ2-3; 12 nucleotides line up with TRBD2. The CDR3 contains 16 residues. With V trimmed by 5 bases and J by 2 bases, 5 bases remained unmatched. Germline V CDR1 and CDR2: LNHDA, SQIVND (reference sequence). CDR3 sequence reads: CASSARLAGVTDTQYF. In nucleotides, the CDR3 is TGTGCCAGTAGTGCTCGACTAGCGGGGGTCACAGATACGCAGTATTTT.

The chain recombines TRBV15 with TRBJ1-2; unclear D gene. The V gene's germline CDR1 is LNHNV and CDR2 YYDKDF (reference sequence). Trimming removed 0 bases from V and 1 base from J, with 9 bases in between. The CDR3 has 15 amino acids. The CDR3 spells CATSRDENSNYGYTF. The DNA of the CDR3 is TGTGCCACCAGCAGAGATGAGAACAGTAACTATGGCTACACCTTC.

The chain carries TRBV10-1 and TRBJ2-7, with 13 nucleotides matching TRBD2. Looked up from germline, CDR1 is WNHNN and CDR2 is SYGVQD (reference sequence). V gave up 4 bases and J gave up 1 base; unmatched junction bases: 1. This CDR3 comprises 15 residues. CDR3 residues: CASSGTSGRSYEQYF. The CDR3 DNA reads TGCGCCAGCAGTGGGACTAGCGGGAGATCCTACGAGCAGTACTTC.

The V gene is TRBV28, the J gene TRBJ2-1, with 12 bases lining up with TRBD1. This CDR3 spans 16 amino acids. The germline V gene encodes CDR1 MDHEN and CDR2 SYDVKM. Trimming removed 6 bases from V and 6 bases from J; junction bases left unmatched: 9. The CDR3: CASRSGGDRGPNEQFF. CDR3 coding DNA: TGTGCCAGCAGATCCGGTGGGGACAGGGGGCCCAATGAGCAGTTCTTC.

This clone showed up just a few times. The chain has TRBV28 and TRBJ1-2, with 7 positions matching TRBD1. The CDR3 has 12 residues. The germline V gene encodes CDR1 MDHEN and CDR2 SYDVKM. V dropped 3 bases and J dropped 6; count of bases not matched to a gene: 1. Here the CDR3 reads CASSLDRNGYTF. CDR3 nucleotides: TGTGCCAGCAGTTTGGACAGGAATGGCTACACCTTC.

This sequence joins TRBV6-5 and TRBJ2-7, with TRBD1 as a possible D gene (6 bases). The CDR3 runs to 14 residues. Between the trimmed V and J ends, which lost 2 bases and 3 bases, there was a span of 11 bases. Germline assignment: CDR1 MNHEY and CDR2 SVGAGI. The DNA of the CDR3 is TGTGCCAGCAGTTACAGGGACACAAGCTACGAGCAGTACTTC. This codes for CASSYRDTSYEQYF.

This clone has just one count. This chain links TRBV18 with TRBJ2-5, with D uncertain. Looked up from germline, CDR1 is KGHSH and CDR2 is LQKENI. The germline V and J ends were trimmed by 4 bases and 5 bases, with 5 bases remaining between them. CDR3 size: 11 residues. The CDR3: CASSLLETQYF. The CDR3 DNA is TGTGCCAGCTCACTCCTCGAGACCCAGTACTTC.

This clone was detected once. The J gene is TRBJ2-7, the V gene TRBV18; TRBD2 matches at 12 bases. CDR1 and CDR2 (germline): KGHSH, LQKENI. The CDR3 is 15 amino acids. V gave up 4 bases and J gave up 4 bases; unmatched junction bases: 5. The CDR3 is CASSQGLAGRYEQYF. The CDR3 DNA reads TGTGCCAGCTCACAAGGACTAGCGGGAAGGTACGAGCAGTACTTC.